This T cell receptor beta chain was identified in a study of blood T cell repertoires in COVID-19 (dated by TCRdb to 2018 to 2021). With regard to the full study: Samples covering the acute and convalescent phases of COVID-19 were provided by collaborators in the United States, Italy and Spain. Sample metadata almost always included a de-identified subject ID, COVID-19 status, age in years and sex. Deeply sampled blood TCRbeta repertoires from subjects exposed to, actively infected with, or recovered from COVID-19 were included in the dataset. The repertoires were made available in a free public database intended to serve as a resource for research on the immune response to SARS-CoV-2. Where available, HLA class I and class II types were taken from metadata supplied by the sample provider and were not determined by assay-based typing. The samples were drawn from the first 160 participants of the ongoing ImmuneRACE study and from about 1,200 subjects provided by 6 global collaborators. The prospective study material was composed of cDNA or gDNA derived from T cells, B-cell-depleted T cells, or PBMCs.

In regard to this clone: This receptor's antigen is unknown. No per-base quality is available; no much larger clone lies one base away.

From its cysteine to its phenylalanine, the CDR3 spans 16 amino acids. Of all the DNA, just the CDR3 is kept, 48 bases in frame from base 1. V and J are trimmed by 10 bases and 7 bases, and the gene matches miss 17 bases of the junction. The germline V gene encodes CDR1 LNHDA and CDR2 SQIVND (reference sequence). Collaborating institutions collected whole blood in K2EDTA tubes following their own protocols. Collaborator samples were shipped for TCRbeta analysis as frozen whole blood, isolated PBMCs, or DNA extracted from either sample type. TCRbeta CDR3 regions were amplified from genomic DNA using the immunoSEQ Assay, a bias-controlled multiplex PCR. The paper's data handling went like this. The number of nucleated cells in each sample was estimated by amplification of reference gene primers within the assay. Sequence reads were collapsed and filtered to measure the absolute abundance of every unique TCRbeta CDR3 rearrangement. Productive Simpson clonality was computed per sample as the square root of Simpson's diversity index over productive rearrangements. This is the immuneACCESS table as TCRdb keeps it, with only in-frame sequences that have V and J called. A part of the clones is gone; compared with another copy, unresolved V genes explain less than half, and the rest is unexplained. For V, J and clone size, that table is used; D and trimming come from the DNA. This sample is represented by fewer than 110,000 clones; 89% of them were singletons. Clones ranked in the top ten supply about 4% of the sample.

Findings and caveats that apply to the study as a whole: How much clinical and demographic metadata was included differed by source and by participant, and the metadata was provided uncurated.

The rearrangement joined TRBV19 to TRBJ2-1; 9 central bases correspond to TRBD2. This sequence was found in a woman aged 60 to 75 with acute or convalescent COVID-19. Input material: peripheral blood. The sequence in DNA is TGTGCCACCCGTATGGTGGGTAGCGGGAGAGGTAATGAGCAGTTCTTC. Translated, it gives CATRMVGSGRGNEQFF.